This TCR beta chain was sequenced in a study of blood T cells in healthy people across ages. Study results and caveats: PBMCs went unsorted, and a conclusive naive versus antigen-experienced comparison was therefore prevented.

With a J-beta primer mix and a sample-barcoded 5' primer, a second PCR ran about 7 to 11 cycles. TCRdb re-called the 5' RACE reads through MiXCR, storing one row per CDR3 protein. The sample gives about 1.8 million distinct CDR3 sequences, around half of which show up once; 2.1% is in the top ten. As concerns this clonotype: What it binds is unknown.

V lost 5 bases to trimming and J lost 1 base, with 19 bases between them. CDR1 is SGHVT, CDR2 SQSDAQ, per germline. This CDR3 is 17 amino acids long. This receptor was obtained from a woman aged 40 to 50 in good health. The genes are TRBV7-4 and TRBJ2-3; possible D gene TRBD1, 5 bases. Material for sequencing was blood. CDR3 residues: CASSPRVGDDCTDTQYF. CDR3 DNA: TGTGCCAGCAGCCCCAGGGTAGGGGATGATTGCACAGATACGCAGTATTTT. Looking up the rest from reference TRBV7-4 and TRBJ2-3 gives the full variable domain: GAGVSQSPRYKVAKRGRDVALRCDSISGHVTLYWYRQTLGQGSEVLTYSQSDAQRDKSGRPSGRFSAERPERSVSTLKIQRTEQGDSAVYLCASSPRVGDDCTDTQYFGPGTRLTVL.